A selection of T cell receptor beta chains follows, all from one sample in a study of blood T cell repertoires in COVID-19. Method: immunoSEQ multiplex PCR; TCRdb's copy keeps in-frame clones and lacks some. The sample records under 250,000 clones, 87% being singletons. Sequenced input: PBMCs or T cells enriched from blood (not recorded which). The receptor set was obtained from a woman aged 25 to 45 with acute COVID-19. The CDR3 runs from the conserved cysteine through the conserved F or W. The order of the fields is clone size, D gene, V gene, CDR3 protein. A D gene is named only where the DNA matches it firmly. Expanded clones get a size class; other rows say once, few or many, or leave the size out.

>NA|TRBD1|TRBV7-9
CASSSPAPTGHEQFF
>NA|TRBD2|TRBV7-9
CASSFSGGALETQYF
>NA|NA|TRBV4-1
CASSQDPDREATGELFF
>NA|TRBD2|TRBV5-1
CASSLEGTSGYTDTQYF
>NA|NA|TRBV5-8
CASSLGGMATNEKLFF
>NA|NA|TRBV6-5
CASSYSSGWQETQYF
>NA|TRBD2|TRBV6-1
CASSESAGGSYEQYF
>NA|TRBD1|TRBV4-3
CASSQGQGGGYTF
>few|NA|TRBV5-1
CASSEVDPEKLFF
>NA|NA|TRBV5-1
CASSLDGSYEQYF
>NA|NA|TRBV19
CASSIFQEGGELFF
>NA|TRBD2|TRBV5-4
CASSFISGGVVDTQYF
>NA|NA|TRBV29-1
CSVEGHSATEAFF
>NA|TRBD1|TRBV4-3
CASSQGYGTENTEAFF
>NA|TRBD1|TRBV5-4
CASSSLGQGALTGELFF
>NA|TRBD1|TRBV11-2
CASSLWDRGETQYF
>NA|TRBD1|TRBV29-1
CSVQTGAVRSF
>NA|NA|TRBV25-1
CASSGPSPRDTQYF
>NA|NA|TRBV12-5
CASRRDPETQYF
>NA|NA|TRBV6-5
CASSSDWQGGGEKLFF
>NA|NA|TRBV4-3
CASSQEAGGNIQYF
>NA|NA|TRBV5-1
CARGANRDSNQPQHF
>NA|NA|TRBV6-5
CASSYLENTEAFF
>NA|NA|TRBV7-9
CASEASSSYNEQFF
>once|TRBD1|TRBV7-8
CASSPPEGADYGYTF
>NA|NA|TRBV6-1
CASSEEGGGARSSYNSPLHF
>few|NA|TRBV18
CASSLLTGGMETQYF
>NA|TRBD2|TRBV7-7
CASSPGTSGGTDTQYF
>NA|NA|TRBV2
CASSSTDTQYF
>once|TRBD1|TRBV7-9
CASSNTGDNYGYTF
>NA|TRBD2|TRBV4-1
CASRSSWTSVGEQYF
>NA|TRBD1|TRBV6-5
CASRDRVNSPLHF
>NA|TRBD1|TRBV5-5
CASSIGQGYTEAFF
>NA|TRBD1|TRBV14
CASTRGTGTLSSYNEQFF
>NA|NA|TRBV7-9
CASTPGDTNTEAFF
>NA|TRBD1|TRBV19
CASSTPGQGGYGYTF
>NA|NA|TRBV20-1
CSARDRGTIYF
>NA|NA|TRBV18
CASSPLAATNEKLFF
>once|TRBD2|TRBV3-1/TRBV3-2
CASSQDTGGEQFF
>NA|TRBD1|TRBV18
CASSPRDRDSNTEAFF
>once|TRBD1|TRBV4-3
CASSQDMGQGTQYF
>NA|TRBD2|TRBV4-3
CASSQGSWAGEGDTQYF
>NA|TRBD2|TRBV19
CASSIEGTSGSYEQYF
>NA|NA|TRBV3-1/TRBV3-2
CASGSGSTDTQYF
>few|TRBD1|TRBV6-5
CASGKDRGVFQPQHF
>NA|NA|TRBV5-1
CASSLEQGDGYTF
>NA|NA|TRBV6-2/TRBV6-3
CASSYSLSGNEQFF
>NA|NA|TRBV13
CASSPTGNYGYTF
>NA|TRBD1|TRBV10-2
CASSAWGATGTNEKLFF
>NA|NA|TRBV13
CASSLTGDYGYTF
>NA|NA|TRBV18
CASSPRVVGGGHNEQFF
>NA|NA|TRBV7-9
CASSFVDSHEAFF
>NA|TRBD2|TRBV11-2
CASSPVVAGGLFF